This T cell receptor beta chain was captured in a study of T cells in Graves' hyperthyroidism and ophthalmopathy. Germline lookup yields CDR1 SGHTA and CDR2 FQGNSA. This CDR3 has 15 amino acids. V was pared by 1 base and J by 5 bases, with 14 bases between. TCR beta CDR3 regions were amplified from RNA transcripts. A set of HTBI primers served as the primers for a first-round RT-PCR of the TCR CDR3. TCRdb independently ran MiXCR on the multiplex PCR reads; one entry per CDR3 protein. Altogether 700,000 to 950,000 distinct CDR3 sequences are present, 30% to 40% being singletons, with the ten largest covering roughly 30%.

This TCR derives from a woman aged 40 to 50 with Graves' hyperthyroidism. What was sequenced was blood. This chain uses TRBV7-2 with TRBJ2-5; possible D gene TRBD1, 7 bases. Here the CDR3 DNA reads TGTGCCAGCAGCTTAGTGGGCAGGGGGAGGGAGACCCAGTACTTC. This encodes CASSLVGRGRETQYF. The full variable domain, in which reference TRBV7-2 and TRBJ2-5 provide the parts outside the CDR3, is GAGVSQSPSNKVTEKGKDVELRCDPISGHTALYWYRQSLGQGLEFLIYFQGNSAPDKSGLPSDRFSAERTGGSVSTLTIQRTQQEDSAVYLCASSLVGRGRETQYFGPGTRLLVL.